This is a list of T cell receptor beta chains from one sample in a study of CD8+CD57+ T cells in acquired aplastic anemia. TCRdb reprocessed the reads via MiXCR and lists one record per CDR3 protein. The table shows under 250,000 distinct CDR3 sequences, with around three fifths occurring only once. Sequenced sample: sorted CD4+, CD8+, or CD8+CD57+ T cells (not recorded which) from PBMCs. These receptors all stem from a human donor with aplastic anemia. Each CDR3 is given with its conserved first and last residue. D genes are given only for firm matches. A clone size is listed for some rows: how often the clone was seen (once, few, many), or a class if it is expanded.

>TRBJ1-2|NA|hyperexpanded|TRBV10-1
TGCGCCAGCAGAGGGGGTTCTCGCTGCACCTTC
CASRGGSRCTF
>TRBJ2-2|NA|NA|TRBV15
TGTGCCACCAGCCGGGACCAGCGCAGGGAGCTGTTTTTT
CATSRDQRRELFF
>TRBJ1-1|NA|NA|TRBV7-3
TGTGCCAGCAGCCTCCAAAATCTCCAGAACACTGAAGCTTTCTTT
CASSLQNLQNTEAFF
>TRBJ1-2|NA|NA|TRBV15
TGTGCCACCAGCAGAGATCTGACAACTAACTATGGCTACACCTTC
CATSRDLTTNYGYTF
>TRBJ2-1|NA|NA|TRBV7-2
TGTGCCAGCAGCTTAAGAGGCAGGGGTTCCTACAATGAGCAGTTCTTC
CASSLRGRGSYNEQFF
>TRBJ2-7|NA|NA|TRBV10-3
TGTGCCATCACTAGCGGAGGGGGTGAGCAGTACTTC
CAITSGGGEQYF
>TRBJ2-2|NA|NA|TRBV7-6
TGTGCCAGCAGCCTCCTTGGGGAGCTGTTTTTT
CASSLLGELFF
>TRBJ1-4|NA|few|TRBV25-1
TGTGCCAGCAGTGATCTGGGGCCAACTAATGAAAAACTGTTTTTT
CASSDLGPTNEKLFF
>TRBJ2-4|NA|NA|TRBV4-1
TGCGCCAGCAGCCAAGATACGGGGGCGGCCAAAAACATTCAGTACTTC
CASSQDTGAAKNIQYF
>TRBJ2-7|NA|NA|TRBV5-6
TGTGCCAGCTCTACATGGGGTGAGCAAATGCAGTACTTC
CASSTWGEQMQYF
>TRBJ1-3|NA|NA|TRBV7-2
TGTGCCAGCAGCTTAGGGACGGCGAACACCATATATTTT
CASSLGTANTIYF
>TRBJ2-7|NA|NA|TRBV19
TGTGCCAGTAGTACCCTACCGGGCCACGAGCAGTACTTC
CASSTLPGHEQYF
>TRBJ2-7|TRBD1|NA|TRBV15
TGTGCCACCAGCAGCTCCAGGTCGGGACAGGGGGGACACGAGCAGTACTTC
CATSSSRSGQGGHEQYF
>TRBJ2-7|NA|NA|TRBV7-8
TGTGCCAGCAGCTCTTCCTACTACGAGCAGTACTTC
CASSSSYYEQYF
>TRBJ1-1|NA|NA|TRBV15
TGTGCCACCAGCAGAGAGAGGACTGTGAACACTGAAGCTTTCTTT
CATSRERTVNTEAFF
>TRBJ1-3|NA|NA|TRBV7-2
TGTGCCAGCAGCCAGGGACCGCCCGACTCTGGAAACACCATATATTTT
CASSQGPPDSGNTIYF
>TRBJ2-1|NA|NA|TRBV15
TGTGCCACCAGCAGAATACAGGGCCTCTTCAATGAGCAGTTCTTC
CATSRIQGLFNEQFF
>TRBJ1-5|NA|many|TRBV10-3
TGTGCCATCAGTGAGTCAGGGGGACAATCCTATAGCAATCAGCCCCAGCATTTT
CAISESGGQSYSNQPQHF
>TRBJ2-2|TRBD2|NA|TRBV9
TGTGCCAGCAGTGGGGGGGACGGGGAGCTGTTTTTT
CASSGGDGELFF
>TRBJ2-7|NA|NA|TRBV12-3/TRBV12-4
TGTGCCAGCAGTGCCTCCGGGACACCGACCTACGAGCAGTACTTC
CASSASGTPTYEQYF
>TRBJ2-3|NA|few|TRBV20-1
TGCAGTGCCCGAGTCGGGGGCCGAGATACGCAGTATTTT
CSARVGGRDTQYF
>TRBJ2-7|TRBD2|NA|TRBV5-1
TGCGCCAGCACGGGAGGGGAGGCCCCCGAGCAGTACTTC
CASTGGEAPEQYF
>TRBJ1-4|NA|once|TRBV7-9
TGTGCCAGCAGCTTAGAGCCGGGCAGGGGTAATGAAAAACTGTTTTTT
CASSLEPGRGNEKLFF
>TRBJ2-2|NA|NA|TRBV9
TGTGCCAGCAGCGTCCGCAGGGATACCGGGGAGCTGTTTTTT
CASSVRRDTGELFF
>TRBJ1-6|TRBD1|many|TRBV28
TGTGCCAGCAGTTCGGACAGGGTAAATTCACCCCTCCACTTT
CASSSDRVNSPLHF
>TRBJ1-2|NA|NA|TRBV7-9
TGTGCCAGCAGCCCGGGGACCCCTGGGGTCTATGGCTACACCTTC
CASSPGTPGVYGYTF
>TRBJ1-2|NA|NA|TRBV7-9
TGTGCCAGCAGCTTATGGAGGGGGGGGAACTATGGCTACACCTTC
CASSLWRGGNYGYTF
>TRBJ1-1|NA|NA|TRBV20-1
TGCAGTGCTAGTTTGACTGTGAACACTGAAGCTTTCTTT
CSASLTVNTEAFF
>TRBJ1-4|TRBD1|many|TRBV7-9
TGTGCCAGCAGCTCCCAGACAGGGGGACTTGAAAAACTGTTTTTT
CASSSQTGGLEKLFF
>TRBJ2-2|NA|NA|TRBV7-8
TGTGCCAGCACCCAAATGGGGAACACCGGGGAGCTGTTTTTT
CASTQMGNTGELFF
>TRBJ1-2|NA|NA|TRBV29-1
TGCAGCGTTCAGGACTATGGCTACACCTTC
CSVQDYGYTF
>TRBJ2-5|TRBD2|NA|TRBV7-6
TGTGCCAGCAGCTTAGTAGCGGGGAGTGGTCCGGCCCAGTACTTC
CASSLVAGSGPAQYF
>TRBJ2-1|NA|NA|TRBV7-9
TGTGCCAGCAGTTTTATGTCGGGGGCAAATGAGCAGTTCTTC
CASSFMSGANEQFF
>TRBJ1-6|NA|few|TRBV20-1
TGCAGTGCAGCTGTATCCACTAACGGCATCACCCTCCACTTT
CSAAVSTNGITLHF
>TRBJ2-3|NA|once|TRBV24-1
TGTGCCACCAGTGATTTCGGACACCGCACAGATACGCAGTATTTT
CATSDFGHRTDTQYF
>TRBJ2-7|NA|NA|TRBV15
TGTGCCACCAGCAGGGGAGGACTTCAGATCTACGAGCAGTACTTC
CATSRGGLQIYEQYF
>TRBJ1-6|NA|few|TRBV12-3/TRBV12-4
TGTGCCAGCAGTTCACAGGGTTCACCCCTCCACTTT
CASSSQGSPLHF
>TRBJ1-5|TRBD1|NA|TRBV12-3/TRBV12-4
TGTGCCAGCAGTCCCCCGAGGACAGGGACTAGCAATCAGCCCCAGCATTTT
CASSPPRTGTSNQPQHF
>TRBJ2-7|NA|few|TRBV7-2
TGTGCCAGCAGCTTATTCCTAGTCGAGCAGTACTTC
CASSLFLVEQYF
>TRBJ2-3|TRBD2|NA|TRBV20-1
TGCAGTGCTATTAGCGGGGACACAGATACGCAGTATTTT
CSAISGDTDTQYF